This T cell receptor beta chain is from a study of CD8+ T cells in alopecia areata. Indicated treatment: oral pan-JAK inhibitor, 5-10 mg twice daily. The V and J ends lost 8 bases and 5 bases, in that order; junction bases with no gene match: 8. Germline loops: CDR1 SQVTM, CDR2 ANQGSEA. The CDR3 contains 13 residues. cDNA reverse transcribed from extracted RNA served as the sequencing template. Some clones are missing from TCRdb's copy, which holds only in-frame ones; the method was immunoSEQ multiplex PCR. The profile covers roughly 60,000 clones, with under 60% appearing a single time and approximately 20% taken by the ten largest.

The V gene is TRBV29-1, the J gene TRBJ1-2; the match to TRBD1 covers 10 bases. Sequenced material: CD8+ T cells sorted from blood, taken at approximately week 36, from a patient treated with tofacitinib. The TCR was taken from a human donor with alopecia areata. This chain's CDR3 is CSSTGGLSYGYTF. In DNA form, the CDR3 reads TGCAGCTCGACAGGGGGCTTGTCATATGGCTACACCTTC.